This T cell receptor beta chain was documented in a study of tumor-infiltrating lymphocytes in primary liver carcinoma. At the level of the study: The tumors, T1-T3 N0M0 lesions, were about 4.2 to 11 cm across.

Germline lookup yields CDR1 SGHNT and CDR2 YENEEA. This CDR3 has 16 amino acids. V gave up 5 bases and J gave up 1 base, with 16 bases separating them. Production of TCR beta cDNA used around 500 ng total RNA together with a constant-region primer. ARM-PCR, slightly modified, supplied the TCR beta libraries through three nested multiplex PCR rounds. TRBV1-TRBV30 forward and Cbeta reverse primers drove the first two roughly 10-cycle rounds. Each CDR3 protein is one row after TCRdb ran MiXCR on the multiplex PCR reads. Seen here are around 330,000 distinct CDR3 sequences, 65% observed once, and the top ten hold roughly 9%. It was unsorted whole blood that yielded blood RNA, and germline DNA was also extracted. This clonotype came up many times. The antigen remains unidentified. Study results and caveats: Blood had a significantly lower top-250-clone fraction than tumors did (p = 0.039).

The source of this sequence is a man aged 40-55 years with primary liver carcinoma and hepatitis B virus infection. The sample taken for sequencing was peripheral blood. V usage is TRBV11-3 and J usage is TRBJ2-3; D may be TRBD1 or TRBD2 (5 bases each). The DNA for the CDR3 is TGTGCCAGCAGCCCCAAGGGACCACGGGGCACAGATACGCAGTATTTT. This encodes CASSPKGPRGTDTQYF.